Listed below are T cell receptor beta chains from one sample, sequenced in a study of T-cell reconstitution after alpha-beta-depleted transplantation in children. MiXCR was run by TCRdb on the PCR reads, yielding one entry per CDR3 protein. The sample contains some 280,000 distinct CDR3 sequences, about 10% of which appear only once. Here the sequenced sample was PBMCs from the stem cell graft donor, taken from the stem cell graft. Source of these receptors: a human donor who donated a stem cell graft to a child with SCID. The CDR3 runs from the conserved cysteine through the conserved F or W. A D gene is named only where the DNA matches it firmly. Clone size, where shown, is once, few, many, or a class for clones that have expanded.

TRBJ2-1	-	TRBV9	-	CASSVGGVLDNEQFF	TGTGCCAGCAGCGTAGGGGGGGTCCTCGACAATGAGCAGTTCTTC
TRBJ2-4	-	TRBV6-1	-	CASSTGMAKNIQYF	TGTGCCAGCAGTACAGGGATGGCCAAAAACATTCAGTACTTC
TRBJ2-7	TRBD1	TRBV20-1	-	CSARDPWTGLSEQYF	TGCAGTGCTAGAGACCCCTGGACAGGGCTAAGTGAGCAGTACTTC
TRBJ1-5	-	TRBV5-6	few	CASNNQGGSNQPQHF	TGTGCCAGCAACAACCAGGGTGGTAGCAATCAGCCCCAGCATTTT
TRBJ1-1	-	TRBV29-1	many	CSVDDRGDTEAFF	TGCAGCGTTGATGATCGGGGGGACACTGAAGCTTTCTTT
TRBJ2-1	TRBD1	TRBV19	few	CASSQTGGYEQFF	TGTGCCAGTAGTCAGACAGGGGGATATGAGCAGTTCTTC
TRBJ2-1	-	TRBV12-3/TRBV12-4	many	CASSSRGDFGAGHEQFF	TGTGCCAGCAGTTCCCGAGGGGACTTCGGGGCCGGGCATGAGCAGTTCTTC
TRBJ2-2	-	TRBV12-3/TRBV12-4	many	CASSSTGYTGELFF	TGTGCCAGCAGTTCCACAGGGTACACCGGGGAGCTGTTTTTT
TRBJ2-2	-	TRBV24-1	many	CATSAAGVTGELFF	TGTGCCACCAGTGCGGCAGGGGTCACCGGGGAGCTGTTTTTT
TRBJ2-7	TRBD1	TRBV10-1	many	CASSEGQGYEQYF	TGCGCCAGCAGTGAGGGACAGGGCTACGAGCAGTACTTC